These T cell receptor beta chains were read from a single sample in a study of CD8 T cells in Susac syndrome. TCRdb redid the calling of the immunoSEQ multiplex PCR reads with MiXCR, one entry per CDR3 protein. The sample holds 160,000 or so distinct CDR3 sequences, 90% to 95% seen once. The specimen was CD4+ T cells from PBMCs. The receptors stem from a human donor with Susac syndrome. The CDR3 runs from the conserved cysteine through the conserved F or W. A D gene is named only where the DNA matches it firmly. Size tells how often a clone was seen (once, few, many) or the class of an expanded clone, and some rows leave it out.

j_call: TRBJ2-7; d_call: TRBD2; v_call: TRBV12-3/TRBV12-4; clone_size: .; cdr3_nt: TGTGCCAGCAGTTTAGCACGACTAGCGGGGGGGGCCTACGAGCAGTACTTC; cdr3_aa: CASSLARLAGGAYEQYF
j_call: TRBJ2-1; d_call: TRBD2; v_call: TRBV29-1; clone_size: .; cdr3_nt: TGCAGCGTTGACCCATTACGACTAGCGGGGGGGAATGAGCAGTTCTTC; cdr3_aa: CSVDPLRLAGGNEQFF
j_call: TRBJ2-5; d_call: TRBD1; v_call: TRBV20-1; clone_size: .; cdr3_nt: TGCAGTGCTAGACCGCCCCCGGGACAGTACCAAGAGACCCAGTACTTC; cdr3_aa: CSARPPPGQYQETQYF
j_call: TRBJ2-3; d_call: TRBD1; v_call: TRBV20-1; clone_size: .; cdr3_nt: TGCAGTGCTCAGACAGGGGCTAGCACAGATACGCAGTATTTT; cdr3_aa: CSAQTGASTDTQYF
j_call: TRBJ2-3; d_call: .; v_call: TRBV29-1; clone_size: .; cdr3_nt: TGCAGCGTTGTACCCGCGGGGTTGAATACGCAGTATTTT; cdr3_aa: CSVVPAGLNTQYF
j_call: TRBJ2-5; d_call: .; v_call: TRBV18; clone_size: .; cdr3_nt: TGTGCCAGCTCAGTTGGAGCGCGTAGGGAAGAGACCCAGTACTTC; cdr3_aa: CASSVGARREETQYF
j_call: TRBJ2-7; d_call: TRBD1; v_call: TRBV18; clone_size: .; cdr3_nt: TGTGCCAGCTCACCACCGGGGACAGGTCTGCTCTTC; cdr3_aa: CASSPPGTGLLF
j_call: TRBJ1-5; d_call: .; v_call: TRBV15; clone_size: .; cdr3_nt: TGTGCCACCAGCAGAGATCAAGCCAATCAGCCCCAGCATTTT; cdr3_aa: CATSRDQANQPQHF
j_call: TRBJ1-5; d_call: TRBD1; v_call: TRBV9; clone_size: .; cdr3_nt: TGTGCCAGCAGCGTAGGAACAGGGGGCGAGCGGCAGCCCCAGCATTTT; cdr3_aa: CASSVGTGGERQPQHF
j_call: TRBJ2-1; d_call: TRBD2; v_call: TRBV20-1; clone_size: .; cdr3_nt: TGCAGTGCTATTCAGACTAGCGGGGGGGGTTACAATGAGCAGTTCTTC; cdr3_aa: CSAIQTSGGGYNEQFF
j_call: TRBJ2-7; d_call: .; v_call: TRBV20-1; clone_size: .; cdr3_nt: TGCAGTGCTAGAGTTAACTACGAGCAGTACTTC; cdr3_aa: CSARVNYEQYF
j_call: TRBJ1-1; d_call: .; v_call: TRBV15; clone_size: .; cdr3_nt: TGTGCCACCAGCAGAGAACTAGAGACAGAGGAAGCTTTCTTT; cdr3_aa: CATSRELETEEAFF
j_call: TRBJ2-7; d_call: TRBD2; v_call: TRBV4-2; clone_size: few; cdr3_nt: TGTGCCAGCAGCCAAGAAGTACTAGCGGGACGATCCTACGAGCAGTACTTC; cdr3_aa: CASSQEVLAGRSYEQYF
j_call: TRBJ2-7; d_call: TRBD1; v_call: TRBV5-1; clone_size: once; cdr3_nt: TGCGCCAGCAGCCCCGACGGGACAGTCCAACACGAACAGTACTTC; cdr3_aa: CASSPDGTVQHEQYF
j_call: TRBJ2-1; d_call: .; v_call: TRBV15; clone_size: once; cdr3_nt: TGTGCCACCAGCAGACCCGGACAGTTTGGCGATGAGCAGTTCTTC; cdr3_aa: CATSRPGQFGDEQFF
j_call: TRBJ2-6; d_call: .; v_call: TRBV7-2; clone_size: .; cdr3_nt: TGTGCCAGCAGCTTAAATCCGGGGGCTGGGGCCAACGTCCTGACTTTC; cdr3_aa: CASSLNPGAGANVLTF
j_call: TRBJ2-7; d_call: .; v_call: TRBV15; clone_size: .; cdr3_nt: TGTGCCACCAGCAGCTTCGGCTTCGAGCAGTACTTC; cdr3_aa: CATSSFGFEQYF
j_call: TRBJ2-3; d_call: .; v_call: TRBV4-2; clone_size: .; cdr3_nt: TGTGCCAACAGCCAAGCGGCTGGTGATACGCAGTATTTT; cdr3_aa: CANSQAAGDTQYF
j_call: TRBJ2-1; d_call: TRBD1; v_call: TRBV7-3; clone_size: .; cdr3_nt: TGTGCCAGCAGCTCCCTGGGACAGGGCTACAATGAGCAGTTCTTC; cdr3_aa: CASSSLGQGYNEQFF